The subject of this entry is one T cell receptor beta chain. Antigen specificity is unknown. The entry originates in a study of blood T cells in healthy people across ages. Study details: Using template switching, researchers captured about one barcoded beta molecule for each two T cells.

The CDR3 runs 14 residues. V was cut by 4 bases and J by 5 bases, with 15 bases left in between. Germline V gives CDR1 MGHRA, CDR2 YSYEKL. Overall study results and limits: Fewer expanded clones and more diversity marked long-lived versus aged donors. Roughly linear declines in TCR beta diversity per million T cells occurred with age.

Through a sample-barcoded 5' primer and a J-beta primer mix, a second PCR was run for about 7 to 12 cycles. CDR3-containing paired-end reads numbered at least 2.5 million in each sample. TCRdb re-called the 5' RACE reads with MiXCR, one entry per CDR3 protein. The sample includes under 1 million distinct CDR3 sequences, 40% to 50% of them seen just once. V usage is TRBV4-1 and J usage is TRBJ2-7; D possibly corresponds to TRBD1 (5 bases). Sequencing was carried out using blood. This TCR derives from a man in his sixties in good health. CDR3 sequence (DNA): TGCGCCAGCAGCCCGACAGACAGTGTCCACGAGCAGTACTTC. Its translation: CASSPTDSVHEQYF.